This T cell receptor (beta chain) was retrieved from a study of identical twins. General study points: Out-of-frame alpha sequences shared by twins showed excess low generation probability. Not following the same donors, the study drew its conclusions from cross-sectional statistical analysis. Invariant populations such as MAIT and iNKT cells could partly muddle zero-insertion analyses.

Through template switching, a universal primer site was introduced, and the cDNA contained unique molecular identifiers. MiXCR, applied by TCRdb to the 5' RACE reads, yields one record per CDR3 protein. The sample comprises roughly 250,000 distinct CDR3 sequences, about an eighth of which are singletons, and approximately 10% rests with the top ten. The CDR3 runs to 19 residues. The V gene's germline CDR1 is MGHRA and CDR2 YSYEKL. Trimming at V came to 4 bases and at J to 1 base, leaving 11 bases not matched to a gene. On this clonotype itself: Its antigen remains unknown.

Sample: memory (CD45RO+) T cells sorted from blood. This chain links TRBV4-1 with TRBJ2-6, with 9 bases matching TRBD1. This clonotype was sampled from a woman aged 18 to 35 in good health. CDR3 in amino acids: CASSPDRDRAISGANVLTF. In nucleotides, the CDR3 is TGCGCCAGCAGCCCGGACCGGGACAGGGCTATTTCTGGGGCCAACGTCCTGACTTTC.